This T cell receptor beta chain emerged from a study of blood T cell repertoires in COVID-19. In the study overall: COVID-19 samples from acute and convalescent phases originated in the United States, Italy and Spain. PBMCs, B-cell-depleted T cells, or T cells were the source of the cDNA or gDNA that made up the material.

Assay: immunoSEQ multiplex PCR; the TCRdb copy retains only in-frame clones and omits some. The profile shows approximately 200,000 clones, roughly 86% of them singletons. The length of the CDR3 is 15 residues. The V segment lost 0 bases and the J segment 3 bases; nucleotides outside the gene matches: 3. Germline V lookup: CDR1 MNHEY, CDR2 SVGAGI. This clone showed up just once. The sequenced material came from peripheral blood. V gene TRBV6-5 combines with J gene TRBJ2-3; 7 bases map to TRBD2. The clonotype originates from a woman between 25 and 40 years old with active or convalescent COVID-19. CDR3 nucleotides: TGTGCCAGCAGTTACTCCCTACTAGCGACAGATACGCAGTATTTT. Translation gives CASSYSLLATDTQYF.